A single T cell receptor (beta chain) is shown here with its context. What it binds is unknown. The data belong to a study of blood T cells in healthy people across ages. Findings of the study overall: Shifts in expanded clonotypes may have been confounded by donor CMV status, which was unknown. Naive and antigen-experienced cells were not separated, limiting conclusive comparison.

V shed 8 bases, J shed 4 bases, and the junction held 13 bases outside the gene matches. CDR3 size: 15 residues. A sample-barcoded 5' primer and a J-beta primer mix were used in a second PCR of roughly 6 to 12 cycles. CDR3-containing paired-end reads numbering at least 2.5 million came from each sample. TCRdb processed the 5' RACE reads anew with MiXCR; each CDR3 protein has one entry. The sample holds approximately 770,000 distinct CDR3 sequences, roughly 64% seen once. This clonotype was sampled from a man younger than 45 in good health. The chain has TRBV12-3 or TRBV12-4 and TRBJ1-2; 7 bases are a match to TRBD1. The specimen sequenced was blood. The CDR3, as DNA: TGTGCCAGCGCGTTCCCCGGGACAGAGAGCTATGGCTACACCTTC. Protein: CASAFPGTESYGYTF.